This is a list of T cell receptor beta chains from one sample in a study of identical twins. TCRdb reprocessed the 5' RACE reads with MiXCR, giving one entry per CDR3 protein. The data show some 250,000 distinct CDR3 sequences, with about 6.7% seen just once and 13% to 15% held by the top ten. These data were also filed under a second study, of T cells expressing NK-cell markers.

The material sequenced was CD8+ T cells sorted from blood. Receptors originate from a woman under 30 in good health. The CDR3 runs from the conserved cysteine through the conserved F or W. The D gene is left open where the match is weak. Only some rows state a clone size, as once, few, many or a class for expanded clones.

DNA,CDR3,size,V,D,J
TGTGCCAGCAGCCCGACAGGGGACGCGTACACCATATATTTT,CASSPTGDAYTIYF,-,TRBV27,TRBD1,TRBJ1-3
TGTGCCAGCACACCTCGGGGGAAAGAGACCCAGTACTTC,CASTPRGKETQYF,-,TRBV11-3,-,TRBJ2-5
TGCGCCAGCAGCCCCCGACTAGCGCCCACCTACGAGCAGTACTTC,CASSPRLAPTYEQYF,-,TRBV4-3,TRBD2,TRBJ2-7
TGTGCCAGCAGTTTCTGGGGACTCAAAGATACGCAGTATTTT,CASSFWGLKDTQYF,many,TRBV12-3/TRBV12-4,-,TRBJ2-3
TGTGCCAGCAGTGCAGTGACAGGGGGAGTTGGGCACGGCTACACCTTC,CASSAVTGGVGHGYTF,many,TRBV25-1,TRBD1,TRBJ1-2
TGTGCCAGCAGTTACCCCGAGGAAAACAATGAGCAGTTCTTC,CASSYPEENNEQFF,few,TRBV2,-,TRBJ2-1
TGCAGTGCTGGAATCGGACAGGGCAGCTATGGCTACACCTTC,CSAGIGQGSYGYTF,few,TRBV20-1,TRBD1,TRBJ1-2
TGTGCCTGGAGTGTCAATTTAATTAATGAGCAGTTCTTC,CAWSVNLINEQFF,-,TRBV30,-,TRBJ2-1
TGTGCCACCCTGAGCGGGGAGCTGTTTTTT,CATLSGELFF,-,TRBV19,-,TRBJ2-2
TGTGCCAGCAGTTTAGAGGGCAGGGGGGAATATAACACCGGGGAGCTGTTTTTT,CASSLEGRGEYNTGELFF,-,TRBV12-3/TRBV12-4,-,TRBJ2-2
TGCAGTGCTAGGGGTCTGCGGGCGAGCTCCTACGAGCAGTACTTC,CSARGLRASSYEQYF,-,TRBV20-1,-,TRBJ2-7
TGTGCCAGCACCCCCGGGACAGGGAGATTTATCTATGGCTACACCTTC,CASTPGTGRFIYGYTF,many,TRBV12-3/TRBV12-4,TRBD1,TRBJ1-2
TGCAGCGCTAAAAGCCCGACGAACACCGGGGAGCTGTTTTTT,CSAKSPTNTGELFF,many,TRBV29-1,-,TRBJ2-2
TGTGCCAGCAGTCCCGCCCCCCAGGGTGAGCAGTTCTTC,CASSPAPQGEQFF,few,TRBV12-3/TRBV12-4,-,TRBJ2-1
TGTGCCAGCAGCGTAGTCGATGACAAATACGAGCAGTACTTC,CASSVVDDKYEQYF,-,TRBV9,-,TRBJ2-7
TGTGCCAGCAGTGTCAGGGACAGGGGTGGAGATACGCAGTATTTT,CASSVRDRGGDTQYF,-,TRBV2,TRBD1,TRBJ2-3
TGTGCCAGCAGTGATCGGGGTCAGCCCCAGCATTTT,CASSDRGQPQHF,-,TRBV2,-,TRBJ1-5
TGCGCCAGCAGCTTGGTGGGGACAGGGAATGAGCAGTTCTTC,CASSLVGTGNEQFF,many,TRBV5-1,TRBD1,TRBJ2-1
TGTGCCAGCAGACAAGGCCCCCTCCGGTCAGATACGCAGTATTTT,CASRQGPLRSDTQYF,-,TRBV3-1,-,TRBJ2-3
TGTGCCAGCAGCAAGATCGCAGGGGTGAGAGAAAACATTCAGTACTTC,CASSKIAGVRENIQYF,few,TRBV12-3/TRBV12-4,-,TRBJ2-4
TGTGCCAGCAGCGTCTCTAGGCTCTACAATGAGCAGTTCTTC,CASSVSRLYNEQFF,-,TRBV14,-,TRBJ2-1
TGTGCCAGCAGCGCGGATGAAAAACTGTTTTTT,CASSADEKLFF,few,TRBV7-8,-,TRBJ1-4
TGTGCCAGCAGTTTAACCCCCCGGGGGAATGAGCAGTTCTTC,CASSLTPRGNEQFF,few,TRBV27,-,TRBJ2-1
TGTGCCAGCAGCCGGACAACCTACGAGCAGTACTTC,CASSRTTYEQYF,many,TRBV7-9,-,TRBJ2-7
TGTGCCAGCAGCTACTTGGCGGGGGCGGACAATGAGCAGTTCTTC,CASSYLAGADNEQFF,few,TRBV11-2,-,TRBJ2-1
TGTGCCAGCAGCCAGACAGGAGGGGAGCTGTTTTTT,CASSQTGGELFF,-,TRBV9,-,TRBJ2-2
TGTGCCAGCATGCAAGGGGCAAGGCAGCCCCAGCATTTT,CASMQGARQPQHF,few,TRBV7-8,-,TRBJ1-5
TGTGCCAGCACCCTCGGGCCAACTAATGAAAAACTGTTTTTT,CASTLGPTNEKLFF,many,TRBV6-1,-,TRBJ1-4
TGTGCCAGCAGTTACTTATCGGCTAGAGAAGGGCATACGCAGTATTTT,CASSYLSAREGHTQYF,-,TRBV6-5,-,TRBJ2-3
TGTGCCAGCAGCCTTGGTCGGGGGGCGCGGGGAAACACCATATATTTT,CASSLGRGARGNTIYF,many,TRBV12-3/TRBV12-4,-,TRBJ1-3
TGTGCCAGCAGCTTTTGGGGGGCCGGCCAGCCCCAGCATTTT,CASSFWGAGQPQHF,few,TRBV5-6,-,TRBJ1-5
TGCAGTGCTAGAGAGAAGGGTGGAAACACCATATATTTT,CSAREKGGNTIYF,-,TRBV20-1,-,TRBJ1-3
TGTGCCAGCAGTTACCGCGTAGGGGGACCCAAAAACATTCAGTACTTC,CASSYRVGGPKNIQYF,many,TRBV6-5,-,TRBJ2-4
TGTACCTTCAGTTCCGGGACTAGCGGGAGATCGTCCTACAATGAGCAGTTCTTC,CTFSSGTSGRSSYNEQFF,few,TRBV2,TRBD2,TRBJ2-1
TGTGCCAGCAGCTTAGCGTACCGAGGGAACACCGGGGAGCTGTTTTTT,CASSLAYRGNTGELFF,-,TRBV7-8,-,TRBJ2-2
TGTGCCAGCAGCCATATACTAGGATCCTACAATGAGCAGTTCTTC,CASSHILGSYNEQFF,-,TRBV7-9,-,TRBJ2-1
TGTGCCAGCAGTTTTCACAGCCTAATAGATACGCAGTATTTT,CASSFHSLIDTQYF,many,TRBV27,-,TRBJ2-3
TGTGCCAGCAGCCCGGGACTTTACGGCCCAGATACGCAGTATTTT,CASSPGLYGPDTQYF,-,TRBV27,-,TRBJ2-3
TGTGCCAGCAGCATCTGGCAGGATGGGTCTGGCAATCAGCCCCAGCATTTT,CASSIWQDGSGNQPQHF,many,TRBV7-8,-,TRBJ1-5
TGTGCCAGCAGTTGGGCAGGGGGGACCTACGAGCAGTACTTC,CASSWAGGTYEQYF,many,TRBV12-3/TRBV12-4,-,TRBJ2-7